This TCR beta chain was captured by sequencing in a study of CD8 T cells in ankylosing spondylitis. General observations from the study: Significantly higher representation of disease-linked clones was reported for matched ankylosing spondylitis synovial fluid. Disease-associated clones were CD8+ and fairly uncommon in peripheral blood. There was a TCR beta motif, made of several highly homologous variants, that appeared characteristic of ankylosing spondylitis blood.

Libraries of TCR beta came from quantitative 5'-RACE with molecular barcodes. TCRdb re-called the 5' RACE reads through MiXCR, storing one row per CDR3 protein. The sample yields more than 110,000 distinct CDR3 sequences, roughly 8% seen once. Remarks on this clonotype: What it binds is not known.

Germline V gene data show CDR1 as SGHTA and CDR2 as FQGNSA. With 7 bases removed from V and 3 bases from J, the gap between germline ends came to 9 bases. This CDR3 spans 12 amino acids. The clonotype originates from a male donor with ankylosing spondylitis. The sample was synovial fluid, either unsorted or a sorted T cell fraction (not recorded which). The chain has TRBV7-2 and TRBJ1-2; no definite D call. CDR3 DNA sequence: TGTGCCAGCACCACAGCCTACTATGGCTACACCTTC. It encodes CASTTAYYGYTF.